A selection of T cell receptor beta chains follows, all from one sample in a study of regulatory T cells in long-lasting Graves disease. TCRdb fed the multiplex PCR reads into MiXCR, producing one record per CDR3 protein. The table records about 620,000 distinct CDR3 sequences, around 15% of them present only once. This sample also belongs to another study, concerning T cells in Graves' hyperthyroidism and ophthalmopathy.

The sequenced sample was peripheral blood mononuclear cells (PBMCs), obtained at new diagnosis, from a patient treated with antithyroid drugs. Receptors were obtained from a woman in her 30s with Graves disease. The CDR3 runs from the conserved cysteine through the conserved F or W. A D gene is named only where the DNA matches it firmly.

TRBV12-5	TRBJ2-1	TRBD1	CASGSYHLGQGGEQFF
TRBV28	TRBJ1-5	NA	CASSSTGQYQPQHF
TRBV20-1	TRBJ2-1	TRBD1	CSATRTGVTEQFF
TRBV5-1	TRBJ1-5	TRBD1	CASIARPGTDANQPQHF
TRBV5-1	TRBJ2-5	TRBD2	CASSLAGGPGETQYF
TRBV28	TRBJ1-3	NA	CASSLIGTRGNTIYF
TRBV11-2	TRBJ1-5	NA	CASSFRLAGPEYWNQPQHF
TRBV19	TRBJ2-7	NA	CASTEFQGLEQYF
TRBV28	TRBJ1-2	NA	CASSGGGHGYTF
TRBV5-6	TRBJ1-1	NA	CASSLVYRGTEAFF
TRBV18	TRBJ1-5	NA	CASSPEGVWAGQPQHF
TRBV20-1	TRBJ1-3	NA	CSAATSGNTIYF
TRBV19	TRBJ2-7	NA	CASSYREGEQYF
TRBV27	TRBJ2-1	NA	CASNPLRAGSYNEQFF
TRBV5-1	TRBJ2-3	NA	CASSLAAGTGTDTQYF
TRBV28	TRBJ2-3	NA	CASGGTQSTDTQYF
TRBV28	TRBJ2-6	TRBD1	CASSLLDRDGANVLTF
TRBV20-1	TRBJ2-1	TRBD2	CSARDKGGPMVKQFF
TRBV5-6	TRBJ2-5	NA	CASSLPLSPTPMYF
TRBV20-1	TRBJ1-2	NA	CSATWTTQGCGYTF
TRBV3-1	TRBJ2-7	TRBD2	CASSQGGGGDMDF
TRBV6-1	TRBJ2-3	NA	CASSLQAGNTDTQYF
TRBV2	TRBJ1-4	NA	CASRGSFRGEKLFF
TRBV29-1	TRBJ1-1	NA	CSAGAEAFF
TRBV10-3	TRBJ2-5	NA	CAISANGETQYF
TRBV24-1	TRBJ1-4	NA	CATQARPNEKLFF
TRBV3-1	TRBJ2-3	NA	CASSQLDSTDTQYF
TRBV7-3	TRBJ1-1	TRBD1	CASSDPGQGAPEAFF
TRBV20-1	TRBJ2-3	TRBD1	CSAHTGASTDTQYF
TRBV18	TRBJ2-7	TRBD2	CASSPGSGGSSYEQYF
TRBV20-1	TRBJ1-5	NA	CSVQGNQPQHF
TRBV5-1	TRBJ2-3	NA	CASSYRTESTDTQYF
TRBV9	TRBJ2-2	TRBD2	CASSVVTSVRNTGELFF
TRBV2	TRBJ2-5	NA	CASSEVRGRQETQYF
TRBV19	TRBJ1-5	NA	CASSIRGGVRLGQPQHF
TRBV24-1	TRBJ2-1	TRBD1	CATSNPRDRSDNEQFF
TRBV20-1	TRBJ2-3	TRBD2	CSAPDPSGRMGDTQYF
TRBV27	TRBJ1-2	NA	CASSLEANYGYTF
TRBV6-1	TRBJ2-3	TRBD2	CTSVSVEREYTDTQYF
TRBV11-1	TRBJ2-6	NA	CASSLAAGSPQANVLTF
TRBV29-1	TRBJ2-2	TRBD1	CSARQGAVSGELFF
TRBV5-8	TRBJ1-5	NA	CASSPRASSNQPQHF
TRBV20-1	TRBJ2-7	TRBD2	CSASSSGLGAPGLATGYEQYF
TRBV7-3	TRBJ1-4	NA	CASSSGRQFNEKLFF
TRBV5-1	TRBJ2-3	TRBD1	CASSLHPGQGMDTDTQYF
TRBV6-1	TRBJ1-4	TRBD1	CASSEALGQGGIEKLFF
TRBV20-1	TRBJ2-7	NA	CSAMTPPSVRHEQYF
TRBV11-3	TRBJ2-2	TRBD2	CASSRTSGSGGELFF
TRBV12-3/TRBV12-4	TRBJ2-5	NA	CASSFVEGETQYF
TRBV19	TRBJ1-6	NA	CASSADPGPRDPLHF
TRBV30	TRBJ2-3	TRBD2	CAWSVAGGGADTQYF
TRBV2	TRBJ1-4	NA	CANGRLNEKLFF
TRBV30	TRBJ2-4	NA	CAWSVQRLAKNIQYF
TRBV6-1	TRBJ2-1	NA	CATGPSYNEQFF
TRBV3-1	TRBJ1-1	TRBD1	CASSRSTGGSAFF
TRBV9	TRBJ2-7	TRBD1	CASSGGLGQGNYEQYF
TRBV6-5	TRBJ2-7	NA	CASSRWSSSYEQYF
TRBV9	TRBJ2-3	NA	CASNKVGASADTQYF